This TCR beta chain was recovered during a study of T-cell memory formation after mild COVID-19. TCRdb reprocessed the 5' RACE reads with MiXCR, giving one entry per CDR3 protein. The sample includes about 140,000 distinct CDR3 sequences, 11% to 15% of them seen just once. Per germline, CDR1 SGHKS and CDR2 YYEKEE (reference sequence). Trimming stripped 7 bases from V and 3 bases from J, with 17 bases between. The CDR3 has 14 residues. Sequenced: PBMCs or a T cell subset sorted from them (not recorded which). The chain joins TRBV5-5 to TRBJ2-7; D ambiguous. The clonotype was recovered from an adult woman who had mild COVID-19 (a few samples of this study predate the infection). Cell type and time point are not known. The chain's CDR3 is CASGTTPEDYEQYF. Here the CDR3 DNA reads TGTGCCAGCGGTACCACCCCGGAAGACTACGAGCAGTACTTC.